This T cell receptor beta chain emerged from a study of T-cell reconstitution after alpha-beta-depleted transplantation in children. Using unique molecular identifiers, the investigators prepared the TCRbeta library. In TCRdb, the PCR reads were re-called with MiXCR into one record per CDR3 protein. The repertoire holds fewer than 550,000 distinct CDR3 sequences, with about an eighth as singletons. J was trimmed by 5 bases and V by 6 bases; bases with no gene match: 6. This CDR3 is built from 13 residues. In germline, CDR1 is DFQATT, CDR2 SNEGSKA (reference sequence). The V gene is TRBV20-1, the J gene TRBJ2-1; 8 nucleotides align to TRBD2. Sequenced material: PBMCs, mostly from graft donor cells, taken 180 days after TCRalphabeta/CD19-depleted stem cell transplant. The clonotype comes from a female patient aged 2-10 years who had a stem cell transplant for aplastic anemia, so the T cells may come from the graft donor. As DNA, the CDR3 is TGCAGTGCATTGACTAGCGCCCACAATGAGCAGTTCTTC. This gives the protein CSALTSAHNEQFF.